This T cell receptor beta chain emerged from a study of blood T cell repertoires in COVID-19. The protocol was immunoSEQ multiplex PCR, while the TCRdb copy is restricted to in-frame clones and leaves out a portion. The sample contains tens of thousands of clones, around 87% of which appear only once. The germline CDR1 and CDR2 sequences are SSHAT and FNYEAQ (reference sequence). V was cut by 4 bases and J by 9 bases, with 16 bases left in between. CDR3 length equals 14 residues. Sequences were obtained from peripheral blood. The rearrangement links TRBV7-7 to TRBJ2-1; D is possibly TRBD2 (5 bases). This clonotype was sampled from a man in his 60s with active or convalescent COVID-19. CDR3 bases: TGTGCCAGCAGCTCCGGACTGTTAACCAGTGAGCAGTTCTTC. Its translation is CASSSGLLTSEQFF.